The clone carrying this TCR beta chain was found many times. Its antigen is as yet unknown. This CDR3 has 16 amino acids. CDR1 and CDR2 (germline): MDHEN, SYDVKM. V shed 1 base and J shed 4 bases, with 14 bases lying between them. The data were taken from a study of T cells in Graves' hyperthyroidism and ophthalmopathy. Whole-study results and caveats: The model forecast ophthalmopathy, anticipating it by a median 6.5 months before onset.

Using RNA transcripts as the source, TCR beta CDR3 regions were amplified. During a first-round RT-PCR of the TCR CDR3, the HTBI primer set was used. TCRdb passed the multiplex PCR reads through MiXCR, listing each CDR3 protein once. The sample includes about 300,000 distinct CDR3 sequences, roughly 19% of them seen just once. The diagnoses drew upon clinical symptoms, serum thyroxine and TRAb, thyroid ultrasound and orbital computed tomography. Sequenced: blood. V gene TRBV28 combines with J gene TRBJ2-1; D is possibly TRBD1 (7 bases). The receptor comes from a man aged 45 to 65 with Graves' ophthalmopathy. CDR3: CASSLSEGARYNEQFF. CDR3 DNA sequence: TGTGCCAGCAGTTTATCGGAGGGGGCGCGGTACAATGAGCAGTTCTTC. Full variable domain (outside the CDR3, taken from reference TRBV28 and TRBJ2-1): DVKVTQSSRYLVKRTGEKVFLECVQDMDHENMFWYRQDPGLGLRLIYFSYDVKMKEKGDIPEGYSVSREKKERFSLILESASTNQTSMYLCASSLSEGARYNEQFFGPGTRLTVL.